Presented here are 31 T cell receptor beta chains from one specimen sequenced in a study of PD-L1 blockade in urothelial cancer. As to time point: peripheral blood 6 weeks after treatment start. Repertoires were generated with immunoSEQ multiplex PCR, while TCRdb's copy carries only in-frame clones and drops some. The table lists 120,000 or so clones, roughly 86% of them singletons. Here the sequenced sample was PBMCs, taken around atezolizumab (anti-PD-L1) treatment. Receptors were obtained from a man in his fifties or sixties with urothelial cancer.

V usage is TRBV15 and J usage is TRBJ2-3; D perhaps matches TRBD2 (6 bases). V was clipped by 0 bases and J by 6 bases, with 13 bases between them. Germline V gene lookup returns CDR1 LNHNV and CDR2 YYDKDF (reference sequence). There are 15 residues in the CDR3. The CDR3 sequence is CATSRDRAGGDTQYF. CDR3 nucleotides: TGTGCCACCAGCAGAGATCGGGCTGGAGGGGATACGCAGTATTTT.

The CDR3: CASNDLRGSNEQFF. The CDR3 bases are TGTGCCAGTAACGACCTGCGGGGGAGTAATGAGCAGTTCTTC. The V gene is TRBV19, the J gene TRBJ2-1; TRBD2 agrees at 7 bases. The ends lost 7 bases at V and 7 bases at J; junction bases unmatched: 10. Germline-derived CDR1 and CDR2 are LNHDA and SQIVND (reference sequence). This CDR3 has 14 residues. Variable domain in full (rest from reference TRBV19 and TRBJ2-1): DGGITQSPKYLFRKEGQNVTLSCEQNLNHDAMYWYRQDPGQGLRLIYYSQIVNDFQKGDIAEGYSVSREKKESFPLTVTSAQKNPTAFYLCASNDLRGSNEQFFGPGTRLTVL.

The chain has TRBV19 and TRBJ1-5; D may be TRBD1 (5 bases). The germline CDR1 and CDR2 sequences are LNHDA and SQIVND (reference sequence). The CDR3 runs to 14 residues. Trimming took off 8 bases at V and 2 bases at J, with 13 bases between the two ends. CDR3 amino acids: CASHGGQRNQPQHF. The DNA for the CDR3 is TGTGCCAGTCACGGGGGTCAGCGCAATCAGCCCCAGCATTTT.

J is TRBJ1-5 and V is TRBV6-6; a possible D gene is TRBD1 (6 bases). Trimming took off 4 bases at V and 5 bases at J, with 12 bases between the two ends. CDR3 length equals 14 residues. Germline lookup yields CDR1 MNHNY and CDR2 SVGAGI (reference sequence). The chain's CDR3 is CASSSRDTDQPQHF. The DNA for the CDR3 is TGTGCCAGCAGTTCTCGGGACACCGATCAGCCCCAGCATTTT.

CDR3: CASSLTGSYGYTF. DNA of the CDR3: TGTGCCAGCAGCCTGACAGGCTCATATGGCTACACCTTC. V gene TRBV27 combines with J gene TRBJ1-2; possible D gene TRBD1, 6 bases. The CDR3 is 13 residues long. Germline CDR1 is MNHEY and CDR2 is SMNVEV (reference sequence). V gave up 6 bases and J gave up 5 bases, with 13 bases separating them.

The table lists this clone with a count of one. The rearrangement links TRBV5-1 to TRBJ2-7; 9 nucleotides align to TRBD2. Losses at the gene ends were 0 bases for V and 0 bases for J; bases not matched to a gene: 1. CDR3 length equals 15 residues. Looked up from germline, CDR1 is SGHRS and CDR2 is YFSETQ. In nucleotides, the CDR3 is TGCGCCAGCAGCTTGGGTAGCGGGAGCTCCTACGAGCAGTACTTC. Translated: CASSLGSGSSYEQYF.

The gene calls are TRBV28 and TRBJ1-5; 9 bases align to TRBD1. The CDR3 is 14 amino acids. With 6 bases clipped from V and 9 bases from J, the junction kept 9 bases outside the gene matches. Germline CDR1 is MDHEN and CDR2 is SYDVKM. CDR3 bases: TGTGCCAGCAGCGCCACAGGGGGCCGAGGGCCCCAGCATTTT. Its protein is CASSATGGRGPQHF.

V gene TRBV6-5 combines with J gene TRBJ2-3, with TRBD2 identical over 13 bases. Germline assignment: CDR1 MNHEY and CDR2 SVGAGI. V lost 4 bases and J lost 5; bases outside the gene matches: 6. The length of the CDR3 is 16 residues. The CDR3 sequence is CASSFWTSGSRDTQYF. Here the CDR3 DNA reads TGTGCCAGCAGTTTCTGGACTAGCGGGAGCCGAGATACGCAGTATTTT.

The rearrangement uses TRBV7-6 and TRBJ2-6; 7 positions match TRBD2. J was trimmed by 0 bases and V by 5 bases; bases with no gene match: 16. Germline CDR1 SGHVS, CDR2 FNYEAQ. This CDR3 region has 20 residues. CDR3 nucleotide sequence: TGTGCCAGCAGCCATTTGTTTGGTAGCGGGTTTCCCTCTGGGGCCAACGTCCTGACTTTC. Translating it yields CASSHLFGSGFPSGANVLTF.

The chain carries TRBV5-8 and TRBJ2-7, with a weak D call TRBD1 (5 bases). V gave up 4 bases and J gave up 8 bases, with 10 bases separating them. The germline V gene has CDR1 SGHTS and CDR2 YDEGEE. This CDR3 has 11 amino acids. CDR3 in amino acids: CASSIRQKQYF. The DNA of the CDR3 is TGTGCCAGCAGCATCCGACAGAAGCAGTACTTC.

This sequence joins TRBV5-1 and TRBJ2-7; D uncertain. V was clipped by 4 bases and J by 2 bases, with 10 bases between them. Germline lookup yields CDR1 SGHRS and CDR2 YFSETQ. The CDR3 consists of 13 residues. As DNA, the CDR3 is TGCGCCAGCAGCGATCGGAGCGCCTACGAGCAGTACTTC. Translated: CASSDRSAYEQYF.

The V gene is TRBV27, the J gene TRBJ1-6; D possibly corresponds to TRBD1 (6 bases). Germline CDR1 is MNHEY and CDR2 is SMNVEV (reference sequence). The CDR3 covers 14 residues. Trimming took 5 bases from V and 8 from J, leaving 13 bases between them. In DNA form, the CDR3 reads TGTGCCAGCAGTCTTCAGGGGTGGTATTCACCCCTCCACTTT. Its translation: CASSLQGWYSPLHF.

The V and J genes are TRBV21-1 and TRBJ2-7; no DNA check was done on the table's D call, TRBD1. TRBV21-1 is tagged as a pseudogene. The CDR3 spans 13 residues. CDR3 in DNA: TGTGCCAGCAGCAAAGCGACAGCCCTCGAGCAGTACTTC. This gives the protein CASSKATALEQYF.

The chain joins TRBV7-9 to TRBJ1-2, with D possibly being TRBD1 (6 bases). Germline V CDR1 and CDR2: SEHNR, FQNEAQ (reference sequence). V lost 3 bases to trimming and J lost 4 bases, with 15 bases between them. The CDR3 consists of 15 residues. The CDR3 DNA is TGTGCCAGCAGCTTGCCCTGGACAGAGGCCTATGGCTACACCTTC. Its translation: CASSLPWTEAYGYTF.

This clone was picked up many times. The chain combines TRBV6-1 with TRBJ2-5; 10 nucleotides align to TRBD2. Per the germline V gene, CDR1 is MNHNS and CDR2 is SASEGT. The CDR3 is 15 residues long. With 4 bases clipped from V and 5 bases from J, the junction kept 7 bases outside the gene matches. DNA of the CDR3: TGTGCCAGCAGTGGTTCTAGCGGGAGTCATGAGACCCAGTACTTC. As protein: CASSGSSGSHETQYF.

This clone appeared once. The chain joins TRBV7-3 to TRBJ1-4, with D possibly being TRBD1 (6 bases). The germline V gene has CDR1 SGHTA and CDR2 FQGTGA. This CDR3 has 15 amino acids. V lost 3 bases to trimming and J lost 5 bases, with 13 bases between them. CDR3 amino acids: CASSFDRLENEKLFF. In DNA, the CDR3 is TGTGCCAGCAGCTTCGACAGGTTAGAAAATGAAAAACTGTTTTTT. The full variable domain, rest sourced from reference TRBV7-3 and TRBJ1-4, is GAGVSQTPSNKVTEKGKYVELRCDPISGHTALYWYRQSLGQGPEFLIYFQGTGAADDSGLPNDRFFAVRPEGSVSTLKIQRTERGDSAVYLCASSFDRLENEKLFFGSGTQLSVL.

The CDR3 spells CASSFRGETQYF. The CDR3 bases are TGTGCCAGCAGCTTCCGGGGAGAGACCCAGTACTTC. The genes are TRBV7-2 and TRBJ2-5, with D perhaps TRBD2 (5 bases). V was pared by 3 bases and J by 4 bases, with 6 bases between. Germline assignment: CDR1 SGHTA and CDR2 FQGNSA. The CDR3 has 12 residues.

The J gene is TRBJ2-5, the V gene TRBV4-2; TRBD2 matches at 7 bases. Germline V lookup: CDR1 LGHNA, CDR2 YNFKEQ. The J segment lost 2 bases and the V segment lost 2 bases, leaving 5 bases of the junction unmatched. This CDR3 has 15 residues. CDR3 protein: CASSQSGAGQETQYF. The CDR3 bases are TGTGCCAGCAGCCAATCGGGAGCGGGGCAAGAGACCCAGTACTTC.

The chain employs TRBV27 and TRBJ2-1, with 8 bases identical to TRBD2. In germline, CDR1 is MNHEY, CDR2 SMNVEV (reference sequence). This CDR3 region has 15 residues. J lost 8 bases, V lost 7 bases, and 13 bases had no gene match. Here the CDR3 DNA reads TGTGCCAGCACACCTAGGACTAGCCGCCGAGATGAGCAGTTCTTC. It encodes CASTPRTSRRDEQFF.

Regarding this clone: The sample carries other DNA sequences with the same CDR3. V gene TRBV19 combines with J gene TRBJ1-5, with D perhaps TRBD1 (5 bases). The CDR3 covers 15 residues. Per the germline V gene, CDR1 is LNHDA and CDR2 is SQIVND (reference sequence). The V end was cut by 1 base, the J end by 1 base, with 8 bases between. CDR3 sequence: CASSIGGGSNQPQHF. The CDR3 DNA sequence: TGTGCCAGTAGTATAGGGGGGGGGAGCAATCAGCCCCAGCATTTT.

The CDR3 DNA reads TGTGCCAGCAGGCGGGACTCATCTTCGAATGAGCAGTTCTTC. Protein: CASRRDSSSNEQFF. The rearrangement uses TRBV25-1 and TRBJ2-1; D possibly corresponds to TRBD2 (6 bases). This CDR3 contains 14 residues. V was clipped by 6 bases and J by 7 bases, with 16 bases between them. Looked up from germline, CDR1 is MGHDK and CDR2 is SYGVNS.

V gene TRBV14 combines with J gene TRBJ2-5, with D possibly matching TRBD2 (7 bases). This CDR3 has 16 amino acids. Germline CDR1 is SGHDN and CDR2 is FVKESK. The V and J ends lost 4 bases and 3 bases respectively, with 18 bases between them. CDR3 DNA: TGTGCCAGCAGCCCTCGGGGGGCTACGTCCAAAGAGACCCAGTACTTC. This encodes CASSPRGATSKETQYF.

This clone was counted once. This chain links TRBV6-5 with TRBJ1-4, with D uncertain. The ends were cut back, 6 bases at V and 5 bases at J, with 13 bases in the middle. Germline CDR1 reads MNHEY; CDR2 reads SVGAGI. The CDR3 has 14 residues. The CDR3 sequence: CASSPRGQNEKLFF. DNA of the CDR3: TGTGCCAGCAGCCCCCGCGGGCAGAATGAAAAACTGTTTTTT.

The CDR3: CASSVSGGSSDEQYF. Here the CDR3 DNA reads TGTGCCAGCAGCGTAAGCGGCGGGAGTTCGGACGAGCAGTACTTC. The chain is built from TRBV9 and TRBJ2-7, with 7 bases lining up with TRBD2. CDR3 length: 15 residues. Germline CDR1 and CDR2: SGDLS and YYNGEE. With V trimmed by 1 base and J by 5 bases, 9 bases remained unmatched.

This clone was detected only a few times. V usage is TRBV7-8 and J usage is TRBJ1-1; maybe TRBD1 (6 bases). The CDR3 has 16 residues. In germline, CDR1 is SGHVS, CDR2 FQNEAQ. Trimming pared 0 bases from V and 2 bases from J, leaving 13 bases between. CDR3 protein: CASSLAYQGPNTEAFF. CDR3 nucleotide sequence: TGTGCCAGCAGCTTAGCGTATCAGGGGCCTAACACTGAAGCTTTCTTT.

The CDR3 spells CASSDTKYEQYF. For the CDR3, the DNA is TGTGCCAGCAGTGACACAAAGTACGAGCAGTACTTC. This chain uses TRBV28 with TRBJ2-7; no reliable D call. Germline V lookup: CDR1 MDHEN, CDR2 SYDVKM. Trimming pared 5 bases from V and 4 bases from J, leaving 9 bases between. The CDR3 runs 12 residues.

This rearrangement joins TRBV14 to TRBJ2-7; 10 bases align to TRBD1. The CDR3 covers 12 residues. Trimming took 3 bases from V and 9 from J; bases not matched to a gene: 2. CDR1 is SGHDN, CDR2 FVKESK, per germline. The CDR3 DNA reads TGTGCCAGCAGCCAGGGACAGGGGAGGCAGTACTTC. It encodes CASSQGQGRQYF.

The CDR3 nucleotides are TGTGCCATCAGTGAGGGGCAGAACACTGAAGCTTTCTTT. It specifies CAISEGQNTEAFF. The chain carries TRBV10-3 and TRBJ1-1, with D unclear. Germline values: CDR1 ENHRY, CDR2 SYGVKD. The CDR3 covers 13 residues. Trimming cost V 2 bases and J 1 base, with 5 bases left between them.

The genes are TRBV5-6 and TRBJ1-5, with 11 bases matching TRBD1. CDR3 length: 17 residues. Germline V CDR1 and CDR2: SGHDT, YYEEEE. Losses at the gene ends were 4 bases for V and 4 bases for J; bases not matched to a gene: 10. In nucleotides, the CDR3 is TGTGCCAGCAGCGCAGGACAGGGGGCGCGTGGGAATCAGCCCCAGCATTTT. Its translation is CASSAGQGARGNQPQHF.

V usage is TRBV7-6 and J usage is TRBJ2-2; D remains unclear. Trimming took off 5 bases at V and 0 bases at J, with 4 bases between the two ends. Germline V CDR1 and CDR2: SGHVS, FNYEAQ. The CDR3 contains 13 residues. DNA of the CDR3: TGTGCCAGCAGCGCGGCGAACACCGGGGAGCTGTTTTTT. Its translation: CASSAANTGELFF.

The gene calls are TRBV7-2 and TRBJ2-1; 11 nucleotides agree with TRBD2. V was clipped by 2 bases and J by 14 bases; unmatched bases: 5. Looked up from germline, CDR1 is SGHTA and CDR2 is FQGNSA. The length of the CDR3 is 13 residues. CDR3 region: CASSLPLAGEEFF. The DNA of the CDR3 is TGTGCCAGCAGCTTACCACTAGCGGGAGAAGAGTTCTTC.